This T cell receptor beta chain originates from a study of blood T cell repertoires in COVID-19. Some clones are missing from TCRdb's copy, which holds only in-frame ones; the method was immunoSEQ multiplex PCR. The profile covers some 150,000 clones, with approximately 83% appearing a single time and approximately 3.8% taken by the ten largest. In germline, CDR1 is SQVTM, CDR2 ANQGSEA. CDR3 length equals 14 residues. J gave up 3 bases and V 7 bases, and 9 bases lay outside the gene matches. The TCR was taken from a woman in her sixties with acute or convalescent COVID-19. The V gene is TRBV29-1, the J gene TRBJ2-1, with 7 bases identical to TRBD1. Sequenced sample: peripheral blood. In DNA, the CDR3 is TGCAGCGCGCGACACAGGGGTCTCTACAATGAGCAGTTCTTC. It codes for CSARHRGLYNEQFF.